The clone carrying this T cell receptor beta chain was recorded once. The CDR3 runs 15 residues. V shed 4 bases and J 3 bases; nucleotides not matched to a gene: 6. Germline CDR1 and CDR2: SGDLS and YYNGEE. Data came from immunoSEQ multiplex PCR; TCRdb stores just in-frame clones and leaves some out. This table holds 150,000 or so clones, about 80% found once. The source of the sample is a study of cytotoxic CD8 clonotypes in ibrutinib-treated CLL. Cryopreserved PBMCs yielded approximately 2 micrograms of genomic DNA for TCR beta libraries. This sequence was found in a human donor with chronic lymphocytic leukemia. The sequences come from PBMCs, collected after 12 months of ibrutinib treatment. V and J are TRBV9 and TRBJ2-1, with TRBD1 matching 8 bases. Written as DNA, the CDR3 is TGTGCCAGCAGCACCCGACAGGGGTTCTACAATGAGCAGTTCTTC. This codes for CASSTRQGFYNEQFF.